This T cell receptor (beta chain) emerged from a study of shared clonotypes between healthy human individuals. Findings and caveats of the study: Apart from blood, nothing was sampled; tissue repertoires likely differ. Among the subsets, naive ones generally showed larger estimated richness than memory ones.

Each cell subset's genomic DNA was divided evenly among several immunoSEQ plates. Assay: immunoSEQ multiplex PCR; the TCRdb copy retains only in-frame clones and omits some. The sample has around 600,000 clones; less than 98% are singletons. Trimming left V 5 bases short and J 0 bases short, with 12 bases between. CDR3 size: 14 residues. Germline V gene data show CDR1 as SQVTM and CDR2 as ANQGSEA. To note about this clone: Its antigen is not known.

The rearrangement uses TRBV29-1 and TRBJ2-3; TRBD2 is a possible D gene (5 bases). The receptor was isolated from a woman in her thirties in good health. The sequenced material came from naive CD4+ T cells sorted from blood. Subset given: CD45RA+ positively selected. The CDR3 DNA reads as TGCAGCGTTAGGCGGGCGACTAGCACAGATACGCAGTATTTT. Its translation: CSVRRATSTDTQYF.